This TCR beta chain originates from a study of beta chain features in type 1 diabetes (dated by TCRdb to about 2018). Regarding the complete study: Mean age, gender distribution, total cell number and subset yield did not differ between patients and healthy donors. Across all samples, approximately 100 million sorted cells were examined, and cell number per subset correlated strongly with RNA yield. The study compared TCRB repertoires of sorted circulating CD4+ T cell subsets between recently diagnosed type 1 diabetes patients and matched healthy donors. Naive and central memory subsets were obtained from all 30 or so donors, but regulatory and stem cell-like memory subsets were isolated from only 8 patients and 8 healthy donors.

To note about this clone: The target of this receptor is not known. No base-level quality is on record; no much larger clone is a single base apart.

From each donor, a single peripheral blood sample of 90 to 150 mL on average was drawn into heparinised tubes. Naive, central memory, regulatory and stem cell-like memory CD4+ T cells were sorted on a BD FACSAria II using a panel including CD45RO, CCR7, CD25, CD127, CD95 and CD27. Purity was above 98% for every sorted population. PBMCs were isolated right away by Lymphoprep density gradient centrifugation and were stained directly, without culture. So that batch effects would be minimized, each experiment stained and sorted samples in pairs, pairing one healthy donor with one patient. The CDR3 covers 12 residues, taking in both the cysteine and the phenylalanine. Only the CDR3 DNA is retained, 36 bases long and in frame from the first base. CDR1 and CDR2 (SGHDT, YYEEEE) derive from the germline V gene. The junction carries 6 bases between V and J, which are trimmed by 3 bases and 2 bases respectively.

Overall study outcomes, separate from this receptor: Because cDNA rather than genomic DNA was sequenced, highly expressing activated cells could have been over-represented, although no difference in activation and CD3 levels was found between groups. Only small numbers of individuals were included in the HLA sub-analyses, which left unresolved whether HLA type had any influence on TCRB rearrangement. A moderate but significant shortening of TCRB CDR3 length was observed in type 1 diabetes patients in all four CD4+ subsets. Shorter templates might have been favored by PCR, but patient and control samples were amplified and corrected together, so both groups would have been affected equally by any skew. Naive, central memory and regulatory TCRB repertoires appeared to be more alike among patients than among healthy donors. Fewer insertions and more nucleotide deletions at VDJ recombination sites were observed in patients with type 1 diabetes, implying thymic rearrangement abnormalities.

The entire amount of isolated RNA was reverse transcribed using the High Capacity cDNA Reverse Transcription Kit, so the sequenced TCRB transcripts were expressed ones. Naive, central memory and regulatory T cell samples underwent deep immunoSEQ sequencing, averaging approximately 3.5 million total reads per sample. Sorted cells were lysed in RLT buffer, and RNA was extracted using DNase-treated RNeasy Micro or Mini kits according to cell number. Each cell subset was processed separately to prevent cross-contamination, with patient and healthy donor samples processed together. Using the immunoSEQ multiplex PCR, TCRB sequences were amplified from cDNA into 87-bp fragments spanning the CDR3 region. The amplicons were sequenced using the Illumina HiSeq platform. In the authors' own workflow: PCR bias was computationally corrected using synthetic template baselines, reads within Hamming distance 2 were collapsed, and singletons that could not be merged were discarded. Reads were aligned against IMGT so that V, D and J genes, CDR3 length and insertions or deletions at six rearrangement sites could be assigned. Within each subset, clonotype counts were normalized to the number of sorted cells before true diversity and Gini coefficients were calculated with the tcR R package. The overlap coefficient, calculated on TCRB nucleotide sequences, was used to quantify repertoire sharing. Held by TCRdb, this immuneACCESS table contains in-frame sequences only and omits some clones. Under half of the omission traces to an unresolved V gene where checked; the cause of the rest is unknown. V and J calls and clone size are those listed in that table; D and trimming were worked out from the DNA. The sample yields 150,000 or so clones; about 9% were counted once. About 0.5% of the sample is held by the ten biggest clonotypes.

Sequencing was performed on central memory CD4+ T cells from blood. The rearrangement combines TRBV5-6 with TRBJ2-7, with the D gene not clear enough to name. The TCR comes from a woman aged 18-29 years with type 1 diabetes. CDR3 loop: CASSSQAYEQYF. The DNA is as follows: TGTGCCAGCAGCTCTCAGGCCTACGAGCAGTACTTC.